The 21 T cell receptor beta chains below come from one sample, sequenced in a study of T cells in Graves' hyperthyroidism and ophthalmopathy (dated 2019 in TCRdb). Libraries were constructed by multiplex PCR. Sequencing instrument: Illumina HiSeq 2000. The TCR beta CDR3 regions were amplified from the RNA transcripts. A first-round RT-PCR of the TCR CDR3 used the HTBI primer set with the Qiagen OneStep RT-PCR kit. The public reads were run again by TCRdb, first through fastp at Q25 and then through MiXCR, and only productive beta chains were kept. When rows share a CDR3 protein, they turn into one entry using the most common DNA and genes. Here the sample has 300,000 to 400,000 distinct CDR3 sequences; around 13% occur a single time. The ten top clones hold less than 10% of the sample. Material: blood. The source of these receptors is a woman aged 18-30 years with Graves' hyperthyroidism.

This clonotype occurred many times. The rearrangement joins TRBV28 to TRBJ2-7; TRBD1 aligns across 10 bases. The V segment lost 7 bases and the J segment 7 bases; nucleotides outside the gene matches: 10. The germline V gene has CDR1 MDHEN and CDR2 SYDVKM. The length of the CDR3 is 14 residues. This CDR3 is CASTPGTGAREQYF. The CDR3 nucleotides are TGTGCCAGCACTCCCGGGACAGGGGCACGGGAGCAGTACTTC. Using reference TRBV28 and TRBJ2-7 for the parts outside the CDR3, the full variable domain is DVKVTQSSRYLVKRTGEKVFLECVQDMDHENMFWYRQDPGLGLRLIYFSYDVKMKEKGDIPEGYSVSREKKERFSLILESASTNQTSMYLCASTPGTGAREQYFGPGTRLTVT.

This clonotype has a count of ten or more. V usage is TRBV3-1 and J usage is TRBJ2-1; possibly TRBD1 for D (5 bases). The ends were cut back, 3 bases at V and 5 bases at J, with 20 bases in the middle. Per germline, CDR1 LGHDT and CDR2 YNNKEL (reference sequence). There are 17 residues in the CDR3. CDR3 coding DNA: TGTGCCAGCAGCCACTCCCAACACCGGACACCTAACAATGAGCAGTTCTTC. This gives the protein CASSHSQHRTPNNEQFF.

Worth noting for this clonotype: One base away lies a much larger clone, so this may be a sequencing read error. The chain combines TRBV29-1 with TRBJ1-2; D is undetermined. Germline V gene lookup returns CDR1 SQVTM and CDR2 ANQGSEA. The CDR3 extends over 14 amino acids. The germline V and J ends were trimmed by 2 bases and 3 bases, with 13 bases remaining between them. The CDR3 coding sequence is TGCAGCGTTGAAACGAGGTTGGCGGACTATGGCTACACCTTC. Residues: CSVETRLADYGYTF.

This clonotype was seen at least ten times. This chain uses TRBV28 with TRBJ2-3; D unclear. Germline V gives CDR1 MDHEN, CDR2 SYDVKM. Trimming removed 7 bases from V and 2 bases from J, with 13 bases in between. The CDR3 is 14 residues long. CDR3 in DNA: TGTGCCAGCACGAACAGAGGATACACAGATACGCAGTATTTT. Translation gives CASTNRGYTDTQYF.

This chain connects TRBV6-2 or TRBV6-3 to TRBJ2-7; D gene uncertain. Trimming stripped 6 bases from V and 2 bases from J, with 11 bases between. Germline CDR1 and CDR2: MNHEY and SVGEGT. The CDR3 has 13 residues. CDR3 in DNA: TGTGCCAGCAGCTTAGCTCAAACCTACGAGCAGTACTTC. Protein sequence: CASSLAQTYEQYF.

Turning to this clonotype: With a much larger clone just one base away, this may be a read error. The CDR3 DNA reads TGTGCCATCAGTGAGACAGGGACGCGGGGGACTGAAGCTTTCTTT. Its protein is CAISETGTRGTEAFF. The chain joins TRBV10-3 to TRBJ1-1; TRBD1 might be the D (6 bases). From germline, CDR1 is ENHRY and CDR2 SYGVKD. V was trimmed by 2 bases and J by 5 bases, leaving 15 bases between them. This CDR3 is built from 15 residues.

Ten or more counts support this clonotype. The CDR3 protein is CATNTGGLETQYF. CDR3 coding DNA: TGTGCCACCAATACAGGAGGTTTAGAGACCCAGTACTTC. This chain links TRBV15 with TRBJ2-5, with D perhaps assigned TRBD1 or TRBD2 (5 bases each). The germline V gene encodes CDR1 LNHNV and CDR2 YYDKDF (reference sequence). The V and J ends lost 7 bases and 4 bases respectively, with 13 bases between them. The CDR3 spans 13 residues.

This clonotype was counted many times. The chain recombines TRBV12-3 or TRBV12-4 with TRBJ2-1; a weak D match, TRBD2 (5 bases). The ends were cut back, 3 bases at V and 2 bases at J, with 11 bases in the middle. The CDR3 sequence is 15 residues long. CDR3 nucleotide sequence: TGTGCCAGCAGTTTCGGACTCACGACCTACAATGAGCAGTTCTTC. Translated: CASSFGLTTYNEQFF.

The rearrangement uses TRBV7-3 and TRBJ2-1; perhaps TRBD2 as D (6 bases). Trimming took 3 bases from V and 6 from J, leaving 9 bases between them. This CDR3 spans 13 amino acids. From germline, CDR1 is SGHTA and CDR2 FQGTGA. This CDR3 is CASSFGSGNEQFF. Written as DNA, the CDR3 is TGTGCCAGCAGCTTCGGGAGCGGCAATGAGCAGTTCTTC.

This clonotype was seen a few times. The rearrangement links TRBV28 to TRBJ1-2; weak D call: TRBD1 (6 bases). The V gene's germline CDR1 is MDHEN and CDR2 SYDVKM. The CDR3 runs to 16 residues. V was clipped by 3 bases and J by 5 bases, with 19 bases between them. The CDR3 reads CASSFLGQLPLYGYTF. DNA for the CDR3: TGTGCCAGCAGTTTTCTTGGACAGCTTCCGCTTTATGGCTACACCTTC.

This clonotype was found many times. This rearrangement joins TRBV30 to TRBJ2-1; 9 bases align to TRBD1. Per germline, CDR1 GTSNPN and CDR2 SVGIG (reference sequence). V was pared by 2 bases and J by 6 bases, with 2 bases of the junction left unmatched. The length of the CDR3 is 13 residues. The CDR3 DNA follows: TGTGCCTGGAGTAGGGACAGGGTCAATGAGCAGTTCTTC. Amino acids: CAWSRDRVNEQFF.

Written as DNA, the CDR3 is TGCAGTTTTACAGGGGGGCGGGACAATGAGCAGTTCTTC. Its translation is CSFTGGRDNEQFF. This chain uses TRBV29-1 with TRBJ2-1; 8 bases agree with TRBD1. The CDR3 covers 13 residues. Germline CDR1 reads SQVTM; CDR2 reads ANQGSEA.

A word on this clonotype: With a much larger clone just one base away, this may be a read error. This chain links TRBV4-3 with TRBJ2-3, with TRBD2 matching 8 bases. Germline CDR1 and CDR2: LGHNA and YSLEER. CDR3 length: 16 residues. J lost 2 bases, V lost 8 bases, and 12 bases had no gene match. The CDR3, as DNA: TGCGCCAGCCGCCGCCAAGGGACTAGTACCACAGATACGCAGTATTTT. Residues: CASRRQGTSTTDTQYF.

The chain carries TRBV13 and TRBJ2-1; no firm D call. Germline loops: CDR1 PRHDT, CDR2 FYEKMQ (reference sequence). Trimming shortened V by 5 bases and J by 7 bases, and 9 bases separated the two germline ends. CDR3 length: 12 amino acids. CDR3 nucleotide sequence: TGTGCCAGCAGCCTACACGCAAATGAGCAGTTCTTC. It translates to CASSLHANEQFF.

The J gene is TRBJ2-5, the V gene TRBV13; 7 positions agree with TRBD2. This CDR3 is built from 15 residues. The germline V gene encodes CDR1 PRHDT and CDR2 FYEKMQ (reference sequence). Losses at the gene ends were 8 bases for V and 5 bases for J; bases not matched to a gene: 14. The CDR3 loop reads CASSIGGFPEETQYF. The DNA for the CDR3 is TGTGCCAGCTCGATCGGGGGGTTCCCTGAGGAGACCCAGTACTTC.

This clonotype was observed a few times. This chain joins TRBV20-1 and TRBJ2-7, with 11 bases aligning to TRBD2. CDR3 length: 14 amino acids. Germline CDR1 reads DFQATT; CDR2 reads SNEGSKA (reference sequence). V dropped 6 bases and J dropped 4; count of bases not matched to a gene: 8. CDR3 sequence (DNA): TGCAGTGCAGAAACTAGCGGGAGATTTTACGAGCAGTACTTC. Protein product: CSAETSGRFYEQYF.

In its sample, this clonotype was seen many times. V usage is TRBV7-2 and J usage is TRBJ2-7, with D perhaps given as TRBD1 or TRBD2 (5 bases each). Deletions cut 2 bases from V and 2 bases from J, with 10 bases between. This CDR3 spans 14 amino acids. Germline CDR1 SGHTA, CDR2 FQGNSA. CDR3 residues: CASSLYGGTYEQYF. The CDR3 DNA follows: TGTGCCAGCAGCTTATATGGGGGTACCTACGAGCAGTACTTC. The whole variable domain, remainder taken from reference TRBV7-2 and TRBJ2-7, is GAGVSQSPSNKVTEKGKDVELRCDPISGHTALYWYRQSLGQGLEFLIYFQGNSAPDKSGLPSDRFSAERTGGSVSTLTIQRTQQEDSAVYLCASSLYGGTYEQYFGPGTRLTVT.

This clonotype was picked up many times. The CDR3 nucleotides read TGTGCCAGCAGTCCAATCGGGGATTCAGAGACCCAGTACTTC. This gives the protein CASSPIGDSETQYF. J is TRBJ2-5 and V is TRBV27; D is perhaps TRBD2 (5 bases). Germline V gene lookup returns CDR1 MNHEY and CDR2 SMNVEV (reference sequence). The CDR3 spans 14 residues. V shed 5 bases and J shed 4 bases, with 14 bases lying between them.

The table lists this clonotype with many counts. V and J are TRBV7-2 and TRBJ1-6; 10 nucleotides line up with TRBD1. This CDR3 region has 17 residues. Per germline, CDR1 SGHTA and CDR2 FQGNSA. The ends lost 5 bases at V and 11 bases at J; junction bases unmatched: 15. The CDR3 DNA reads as TGTGCCAGCAGCCCAAGGCCATCGGGACAGGGGAAAGCACCCCTCCACTTT. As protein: CASSPRPSGQGKAPLHF.

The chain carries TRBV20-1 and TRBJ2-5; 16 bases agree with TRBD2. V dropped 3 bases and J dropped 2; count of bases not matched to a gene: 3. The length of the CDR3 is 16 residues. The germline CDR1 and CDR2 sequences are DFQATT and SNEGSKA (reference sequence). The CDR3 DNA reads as TGCAGTGCTAGCAGGGGACTAGCGGGGGGGCAAGAGACCCAGTACTTC. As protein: CSASRGLAGGQETQYF.

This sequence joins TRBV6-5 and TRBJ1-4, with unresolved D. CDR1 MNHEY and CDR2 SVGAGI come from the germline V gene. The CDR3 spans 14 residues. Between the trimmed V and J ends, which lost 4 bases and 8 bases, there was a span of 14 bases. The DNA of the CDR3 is TGTGCCAGCAGTTTTGGTTCAGGACTGGAAAAACTGTTTTTT. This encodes CASSFGSGLEKLFF.